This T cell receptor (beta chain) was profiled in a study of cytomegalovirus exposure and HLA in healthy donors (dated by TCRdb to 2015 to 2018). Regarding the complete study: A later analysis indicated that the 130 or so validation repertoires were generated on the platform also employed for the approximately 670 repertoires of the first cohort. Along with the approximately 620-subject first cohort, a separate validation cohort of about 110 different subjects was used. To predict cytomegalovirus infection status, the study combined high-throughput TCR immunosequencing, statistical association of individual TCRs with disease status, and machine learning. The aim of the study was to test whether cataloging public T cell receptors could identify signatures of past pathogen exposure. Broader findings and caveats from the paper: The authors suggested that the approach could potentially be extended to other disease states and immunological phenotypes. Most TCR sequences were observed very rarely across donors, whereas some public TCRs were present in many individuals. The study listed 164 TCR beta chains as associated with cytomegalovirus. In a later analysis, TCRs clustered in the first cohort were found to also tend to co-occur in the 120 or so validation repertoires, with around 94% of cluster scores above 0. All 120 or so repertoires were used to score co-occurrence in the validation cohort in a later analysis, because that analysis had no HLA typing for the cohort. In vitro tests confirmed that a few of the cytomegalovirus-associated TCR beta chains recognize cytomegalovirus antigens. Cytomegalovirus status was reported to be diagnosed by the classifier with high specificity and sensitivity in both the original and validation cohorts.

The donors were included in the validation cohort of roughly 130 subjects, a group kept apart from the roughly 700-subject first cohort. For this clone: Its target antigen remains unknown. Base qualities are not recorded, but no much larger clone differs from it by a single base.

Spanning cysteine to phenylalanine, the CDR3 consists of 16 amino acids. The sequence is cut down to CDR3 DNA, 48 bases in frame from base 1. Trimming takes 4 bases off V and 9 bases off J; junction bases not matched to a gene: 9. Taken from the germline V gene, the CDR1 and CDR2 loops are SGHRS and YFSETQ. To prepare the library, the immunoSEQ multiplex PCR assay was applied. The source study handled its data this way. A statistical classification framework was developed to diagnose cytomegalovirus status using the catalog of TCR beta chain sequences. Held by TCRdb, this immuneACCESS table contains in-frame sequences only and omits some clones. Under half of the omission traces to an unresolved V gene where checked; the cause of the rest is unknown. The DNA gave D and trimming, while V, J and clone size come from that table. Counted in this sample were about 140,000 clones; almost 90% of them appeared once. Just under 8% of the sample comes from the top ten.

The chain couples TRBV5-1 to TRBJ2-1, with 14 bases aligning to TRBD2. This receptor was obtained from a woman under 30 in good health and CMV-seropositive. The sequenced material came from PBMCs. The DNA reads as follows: TGCGCCAGCAGCCAGGGGACTAGCGGGAGTGTAGGTGAGCAGTTCTTC. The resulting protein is CASSQGTSGSVGEQFF.